These T cell receptor beta chains were read from a single sample in a study of cytomegalovirus exposure and HLA in healthy donors. Assay: immunoSEQ multiplex PCR; the TCRdb copy retains only in-frame clones and omits some. Its listing shows under 75,000 clones. The sequencing sample was made of PBMCs. The receptors derive from a female donor in good health and CMV-seropositive. CDR3s include the opening cysteine and the closing phenylalanine or tryptophan. The order of the fields is J gene, V gene, D gene, CDR3 DNA, CDR3 protein. A D gene is named only where the DNA matches it firmly.

>TRBJ1-3|TRBV5-6|TRBD1
TGTGCCAGCAGGCGACAGGGTCTTACTGGAAACACCATATATTTT
CASRRQGLTGNTIYF
>TRBJ1-1|TRBV30|TRBD1
TGTGCCTGGAGAGACAGGGGCGAGAACACTGAAGCTTTCTTT
CAWRDRGENTEAFF
>TRBJ2-7|TRBV28|TRBD1
TGTGCCAGCCGACCTTTAGGCAGGGGGCTGGCCGAGCAGTACTTC
CASRPLGRGLAEQYF
>TRBJ2-5|TRBV6-5|TRBD1
TGTGCCAGCAGACCAGCGGGACAGGGACAAGAGACCCAGTACTTC
CASRPAGQGQETQYF
>TRBJ2-5|TRBV29-1|TRBD2
TGCAGCGTTGCTTTGCGGGGGGACGTTAGTGAGACCCAGTACTTC
CSVALRGDVSETQYF
>TRBJ1-2|TRBV4-1|-
TGCGCCAGCAGCCAAGAAGCTGGCGGGGCCTATGGCTACACCTTC
CASSQEAGGAYGYTF
>TRBJ2-5|TRBV5-1|TRBD2
TGCGCCAGCAGTCTAGCGGGGAAAGAGACCCAGTACTTC
CASSLAGKETQYF
>TRBJ2-2|TRBV19|TRBD2
TGTGCCAGTAGCGCAGGGAGGGGCACCGGGGAGCTGTTTTTT
CASSAGRGTGELFF
>TRBJ1-2|TRBV28|TRBD1
TGTGCCAGCAGTTTATCCACAGGGGCCTTGGGGGGCTACACCTTC
CASSLSTGALGGYTF
>TRBJ2-1|TRBV27|TRBD2
TGTGCCAGCAGTCCCCTGGGGGGGGATGAGCAGTTCTTC
CASSPLGGDEQFF
>TRBJ1-1|TRBV14|-
TGTGCCAGCAGCCAAGCTTGGGCGACGAACACTGAAGCTTTCTTT
CASSQAWATNTEAFF
>TRBJ2-1|TRBV7-9|-
TGTGCCAGCTTTAAGGGGGGGGGCCCAAGGGCTGAGCAGTTCTTC
CASFKGGGPRAEQFF
>TRBJ1-3|TRBV19|-
TGTGCCAGTAGTGACCCGGGACAAGCCTCTGGAAACACCATATATTTT
CASSDPGQASGNTIYF
>TRBJ1-5|TRBV7-2|-
TGTGCCAGCAGCTTAACTTATAGCAATCAGCCCCAGCATTTT
CASSLTYSNQPQHF